This T cell receptor beta chain was sequenced during a study of T cells in Graves' hyperthyroidism and ophthalmopathy (dated by TCRdb to the late 2010s). Context from the whole study: Peripheral blood samples were taken at the time of initial diagnosis, prior to any treatment. To identify distinguishing TCR V-J signatures, a discovery cohort of 90 to 100 patients was used, comprising 40 to 45 with Graves' ophthalmopathy and some 57 with stable Graves' hyperthyroidism. Prospective prediction of ophthalmopathy was tested in an independent validation cohort of fewer than 20 hyperthyroidism patients and 17 patients who later progressed to ophthalmopathy. The 100 discovery patients were randomly split 7:3 into training and test sets. In more than five Graves' hyperthyroidism patients, the study also compared T-cell repertoires from thyroid tissue with T-cell repertoires from blood. Once sampling was done, hyperthyroidism patients were given methimazole at a starting dose of 30 mg daily, whereas ophthalmopathy patients were given high-dose intravenous methylprednisolone. The paper reports TCR Vbeta CDR3 sequencing of 135 peripheral blood samples: approximately 43 ophthalmopathy, 70 to 85 hyperthyroidism and some 17 progressor patients.

Of note for this clonotype: Its target antigen remains unknown. Base qualities were left out, and no much larger clone turns up one base away.

Amplification of TCR beta CDR3 regions was carried out from RNA transcripts. A first-round RT-PCR of the TCR CDR3 used the HTBI primer set with the Qiagen OneStep RT-PCR kit. Libraries were constructed in a second round of multiplex PCR, after which size selection and purification were carried out. Paired-end sequencing of the libraries was performed with 100 bp reads on an Illumina HiSeq2000. The authors' analysis ran thus. SOAPnuke was used to process the raw data, throwing out any read that contained adapters or uncalled bases, had a mean Phred below 15, or lacked an exact constant-primer or identifier match. COPE v1.2.5 was used to merge high-quality paired reads, and clonotypes were defined as unique nucleotide sequences. MiTCR v1.1 was used to align clonotypes to the IMGT TRBV, TRBD and TRBJ reference segments. Only V-J combinations with frequency above 0.0001, covering about 99% of repertoires, were analysed. The TCS score was defined as F50 (clonal expansion) divided by E x V (chaos), with BLOSUM62-based TCRdist calculated between CDR3 peptides within each V-J. Welch's t-statistics and random forest reduced fewer than 600 V-J features to 10 to 15, which were used in a naive Bayes classifier (R e1071). Through fastp at Q25 and MiXCR, TCRdb rebuilt clones from the public reads, retaining in-frame beta chains. Every distinct CDR3 protein forms one entry, paired with its most common genes and DNA. These V and J calls rely on TCRdb rather than the paper's analysis. Here the sample has around 600,000 distinct CDR3 sequences; around 14% occur a single time. Approximately 7.4% of the sample is held by the ten biggest clonotypes.

Ends trimmed: V by 0 bases, J by 6 bases; bases unmatched to a gene: 14. The germline V gene supplies CDR1 SGHVS and CDR2 FQNEAQ. The CDR3 runs 18 amino acids, cysteine and phenylalanine included. The entry retains the CDR3 DNA only, 54 bases that are in frame from base 1. Stable Graves' hyperthyroidism was defined as the absence of progression to ophthalmopathy over 18 months of follow-up. Hyperthyroidism patients were aged 18 to 65 years and newly diagnosed, with disease duration of less than 2 months. Exclusion was applied to patients with uncontrolled infections, other autoimmune diseases, pregnancy or lactation. Clinical symptoms, serum thyroxine and TRAb, thyroid ultrasound, and orbital computed tomography formed the basis for the diagnoses. PBMCs were isolated from 7.5 to 10 ml of fresh peripheral blood by Ficoll-Paque density gradient centrifugation. Total RNA was extracted with Trizol reagent, and quality was checked on an Agilent 2100 Bioanalyzer.

General conclusions and limits of the study: Blood samples also contained most of the expanded thyroid clonotypes (frequency above 0.001), which suggests that blood repertoires may reflect thyroid immune responses. A 13 V-J signature model separated ophthalmopathy from stable hyperthyroidism, with roughly 88% sensitivity and just under 84% specificity in cross-validation and 80%/75% in testing. In validation, the model predicted progression to ophthalmopathy with 60% to 71% sensitivity and approximately 72% specificity, a median of about 6 months before onset. Sample size was not statistically predetermined, and investigators were not blinded to group allocation.

The receptor comes from a young woman with Graves' hyperthyroidism. Specimen: blood. This chain joins TRBV7-8 to TRBJ2-1; 7 central nucleotides agree with TRBD2. CDR3 protein: CASSLAGLGGSLGNEQFF. The DNA is as follows: TGTGCCAGCAGCTTAGCGGGGCTTGGCGGGAGCTTGGGCAATGAGCAGTTCTTC.